What follows are 20 T cell receptor beta chains derived from one specimen sequenced in a study of cytomegalovirus exposure and HLA in healthy donors. The PCR made use of 60 Vbeta and 13 Jbeta primers. Some clones are missing from TCRdb's copy, which holds only in-frame ones; the method was immunoSEQ multiplex PCR. The sample includes some 130,000 clones, roughly four fifths of them seen just once. The sequencing sample was made of PBMCs. The origin of the receptors is a male donor in good health and CMV-seropositive.

This chain joins TRBV7-8 and TRBJ2-7, with TRBD2 matching 8 bases. The V gene end was trimmed by 8 bases and the J gene end by 0 bases; junction bases not matched to a gene: 3. The CDR3 is 13 amino acids. Germline CDR1 is SGHVS and CDR2 is FQNEAQ. DNA for the CDR3: TGTGCCAGCCAGCGGGAGAACTCCTACGAGCAGTACTTC. It specifies CASQRENSYEQYF.

The rearrangement links TRBV7-8 to TRBJ2-1, with 7 bases matching TRBD2. Germline loops: CDR1 SGHVS, CDR2 FQNEAQ. The V gene end was trimmed by 5 bases and the J gene end by 0 bases; junction bases not matched to a gene: 7. The CDR3 spans 16 residues. CDR3 region: CASSQPRTSSYNEQFF. The CDR3 nucleotides are TGTGCCAGCAGCCAGCCACGGACTAGCTCCTACAATGAGCAGTTCTTC.

The chain has TRBV10-3 and TRBJ2-7, with D possibly TRBD2 on 6 matching bases. Trimming cost V 6 bases and J 2 bases, with 14 bases left between them. Germline V gene lookup returns CDR1 ENHRY and CDR2 SYGVKD. The CDR3 consists of 14 residues. CDR3 in amino acids: CAIRQPGVPYEQYF. CDR3 DNA: TGTGCCATCAGACAGCCGGGAGTCCCCTACGAGCAGTACTTC.

This clone was counted between two and nine times. The chain couples TRBV4-2 to TRBJ2-1; the D gene is possibly TRBD2 (7 bases). V was cut by 3 bases and J by 0 bases, with 12 bases left in between. CDR3 length: 16 residues. Germline V gene lookup returns CDR1 LGHNA and CDR2 YNFKEQ. Here the CDR3 reads CASSQLGGGSYNEQFF. The CDR3 DNA follows: TGTGCCAGCAGCCAGCTAGGGGGGGGCTCCTACAATGAGCAGTTCTTC.

This clone appeared once. The chain has TRBV25-1 and TRBJ2-7; D is undetermined. The CDR3 is 12 amino acids. Trimming removed 2 bases from V and 6 bases from J, with 8 bases in between. CDR1 and CDR2 (germline): MGHDK, SYGVNS. The CDR3 DNA reads TGTGCCAGCAGTGAAAACTTCCGCGAGCAGTACTTC. This codes for CASSENFREQYF.

CDR3 in amino acids: CASSPRLGAGIDEQYF. The CDR3 nucleotides read TGTGCCAGCAGCCCCCGTTTGGGCGCGGGTATCGACGAGCAGTACTTC. This sequence joins TRBV11-2 and TRBJ2-7; tentatively, D is TRBD2 (5 bases). This CDR3 is 16 amino acids long. Germline CDR1 and CDR2: SGHAT and FQNNGV. Trimming stripped 5 bases from V and 5 bases from J, with 22 bases between.

This chain connects TRBV28 to TRBJ2-4; 8 nucleotides agree with TRBD1. The CDR3 is 15 residues long. V trimming: 4 bases; J trimming: 9 bases; junction bases outside the gene matches: 11. Looked up from germline, CDR1 is MDHEN and CDR2 is SYDVKM. In DNA form, the CDR3 reads TGTGCCAGCAGTTCACCACCCGGACAGGGACGCATTCAGTACTTC. Amino acids: CASSSPPGQGRIQYF.

The rearrangement uses TRBV7-9 and TRBJ2-5; D unresolved. The end of the DNA is better explained by TRBJ2-7, so the J call may be wrong. CDR1 SEHNR and CDR2 FQNEAQ come from the germline V gene (reference sequence). CDR3 length equals 12 residues. The CDR3: CASSPTSYEQYF. The DNA of the CDR3 is TGTGCCAGCAGCCCCACCTCCTACGAGCAGTACTTC.

This chain uses TRBV28 with TRBJ2-7; perhaps TRBD2 as D (5 bases). From germline, CDR1 is MDHEN and CDR2 SYDVKM. V lost 10 bases and J lost 6, with 19 bases in between. The CDR3 consists of 13 residues. CDR3 DNA sequence: TGTGCCACCCGGTCCACGGGTGAGGGCGAGCAGTACTTC. Translated, it gives CATRSTGEGEQYF.

This clone was observed a handful of times. The gene calls are TRBV27 and TRBJ2-4; tentatively, D is TRBD2 (6 bases). V was pared by 9 bases and J by 10 bases, with 13 bases between. The CDR3 is made up of 11 amino acids. Germline CDR1 MNHEY, CDR2 SMNVEV (reference sequence). The CDR3 region has the DNA TGTGCCAGAGGGACTCCTTATATTCAGTACTTC. It is translated as CARGTPYIQYF.

This clone was detected only once. The rearrangement links TRBV18 to TRBJ1-5; D is perhaps TRBD1 (6 bases). Deletions cut 6 bases from V and 11 bases from J, with 20 bases between. The CDR3 loop spans 14 amino acids. Looked up from germline, CDR1 is KGHSH and CDR2 is LQKENI. CDR3 bases: TGTGCCAGCTCCCAGGGGACGGCACATGGGGCCCAGCATTTT. Its translation: CASSQGTAHGAQHF. Together with reference TRBV18 and TRBJ1-5, the CDR3 gives the full variable domain: NAGVMQNPRHLVRRRGQEARLRCSPMKGHSHVYWYRQLPEEGLKFMVYLQKENIIDESGMPKERFSAEFPKEGPSILRIQQVVRGDSAAYFCASSQGTAHGAQHFGDGTRLSIL.

The V gene is TRBV29-1, the J gene TRBJ1-1; a possible D gene is TRBD1 (6 bases). The V gene lost 4 bases and the J gene lost 6 bases, with 15 bases spanning the gap. The CDR3 is 13 residues long. CDR1 is SQVTM, CDR2 ANQGSEA, per germline. CDR3 residues: CSVVYRAGAEAFF. CDR3 sequence (DNA): TGCAGCGTTGTATACAGGGCCGGGGCTGAAGCTTTCTTT.

This chain connects TRBV5-6 to TRBJ2-7, with D unresolved. Germline V lookup: CDR1 SGHDT, CDR2 YYEEEE. Deletions cut 0 bases from V and 0 bases from J, with 7 bases between. The CDR3 has 14 residues. The CDR3 here is CASSLGRSSYEQYF. The CDR3 region has the DNA TGTGCCAGCAGCTTGGGGCGGAGCTCCTACGAGCAGTACTTC.

The chain couples TRBV6-5 to TRBJ1-4; D is undetermined. CDR3 size: 13 residues. Trimming took 0 bases from V and 7 from J, leaving 6 bases between them. Germline V lookup: CDR1 MNHEY, CDR2 SVGAGI. The CDR3 here is CASSYSNSEKLFF. In DNA form, the CDR3 reads TGTGCCAGCAGTTACTCGAATAGTGAAAAACTGTTTTTT.

Only a few counts were recorded for this clone. This sequence joins TRBV28 and TRBJ2-7; a possible D gene is TRBD2 (6 bases). The germline V gene encodes CDR1 MDHEN and CDR2 SYDVKM. This CDR3 is 14 amino acids long. V was cut by 5 bases and J by 2 bases, with 13 bases left in between. CDR3 DNA sequence: TGTGCCAGCAGTCCCGGGACTTTCCCCTACGAGCAGTACTTC. Protein: CASSPGTFPYEQYF.

This clone showed up just once. The J gene is TRBJ2-1, the V gene TRBV6-5, with a weak D call TRBD1 (6 bases). Germline V gene lookup returns CDR1 MNHEY and CDR2 SVGAGI. Deletions cut 6 bases from V and 7 bases from J, with 19 bases between. The CDR3 length is 15 residues. The CDR3 loop reads CASRGSGEGWNEQFF. The DNA for the CDR3 is TGTGCCAGCAGAGGGTCAGGGGAAGGGTGGAATGAGCAGTTCTTC.

The chain links TRBV7-2 to TRBJ1-6; D remains ambiguous. Trimming removed 1 base from V and 7 bases from J, with 14 bases in between. Germline V gene sequence: CDR1 SGHTA, CDR2 FQGNSA. The length of the CDR3 is 16 residues. DNA for the CDR3: TGTGCCAGCAGCTTAGGGGGAGCCACCAACAATTCACCCCTCCACTTT. Translated: CASSLGGATNNSPLHF.

This clone has only one observation. V usage is TRBV29-1 and J usage is TRBJ2-4; 10 bases match TRBD1. Trimming at V came to 4 bases and at J to 2 bases, leaving 5 bases not matched to a gene. Germline V gene data show CDR1 as SQVTM and CDR2 as ANQGSEA. The CDR3 consists of 15 residues. The DNA of the CDR3 is TGCAGCGTTGGCCCGGGACAGGGGACCAAAAACATTCAGTACTTC. It specifies CSVGPGQGTKNIQYF.

CDR3 bases: TGCGCCAGCAGCCAAACCAGGGGTTTGGCTGAAGCTTTCTTT. This codes for CASSQTRGLAEAFF. The chain combines TRBV4-3 with TRBJ1-1; D perhaps matches TRBD1 (6 bases). Germline V CDR1 and CDR2: LGHNA, YSLEER. Trimming shortened V by 2 bases and J by 6 bases, and 13 bases separated the two germline ends. The CDR3 loop spans 14 amino acids.

The rearrangement uses TRBV30 and TRBJ2-5, with no clear D. V gave up 2 bases and J gave up 6 bases, with 19 bases separating them. There are 15 residues in the CDR3. CDR1 and CDR2 from the germline V gene are GTSNPN and SVGIG (reference sequence). As DNA, the CDR3 is TGTGCCTGGAGTCTCCTTCTGGGCGCCGGTCAGACCCAGTACTTC. Protein product: CAWSLLLGAGQTQYF.